What follows are 4 T cell receptor beta chains derived from one specimen sequenced in a study of blood T cell repertoires in COVID-19. Clones were sequenced by immunoSEQ multiplex PCR, and TCRdb holds only the in-frame ones, with some missing. Found here are tens of thousands of clones, 80% to 90% of them singletons; the top ten hold roughly 2.6%. The sequenced material came from peripheral blood. These receptors came from a man over 45 with COVID-19, enrolled during active disease.

This clone was observed a single time. The chain uses TRBV9 and TRBJ1-6; the D gene is possibly TRBD1 (6 bases). With 0 bases removed from V and 7 bases from J, the gap between germline ends came to 11 bases. In germline, CDR1 is SGDLS, CDR2 YYNGEE. This CDR3 is built from 15 residues. The CDR3 DNA sequence: TGTGCCAGCAGCGTAGATCGGACAGCCAATTCACCCCTCCACTTT. As protein: CASSVDRTANSPLHF. The variable domain in full, completed from reference TRBV9 and TRBJ1-6, reads DSGVTQTPKHLITATGQRVTLRCSPRSGDLSVYWYQQSLDQGLQFLIQYYNGEERAKGNILERFSAQQFPDLHSELNLSSLELGDSALYFCASSVDRTANSPLHFGNGTRLTVT.

The CDR3 here is CASSQDRRARQPQHF. The CDR3 bases are TGCGCCAGCAGCCAAGATCGCAGGGCTCGTCAGCCCCAGCATTTT. The chain is built from TRBV4-3 and TRBJ1-5, with D possibly TRBD1 on 5 matching bases. V was clipped by 0 bases and J by 6 bases, with 12 bases between them. The CDR3 is 15 residues long. In germline, CDR1 is LGHNA, CDR2 YSLEER.

The chain has TRBV19 and TRBJ1-2, with 9 positions matching TRBD1. Germline V gene data show CDR1 as LNHDA and CDR2 as SQIVND (reference sequence). V shed 4 bases and J 0 bases; nucleotides not matched to a gene: 6. The CDR3 has 16 amino acids. The CDR3 DNA follows: TGTGCCAGTAGTACTCACCGGGACAGGGCTAACTATGGCTACACCTTC. Translation gives CASSTHRDRANYGYTF.

The rearrangement uses TRBV4-1 and TRBJ2-2, with 7 bases identical to TRBD1. CDR3 length: 22 residues. Germline CDR1 reads MGHRA; CDR2 reads YSYEKL. Trimming removed 0 bases from V and 0 bases from J; junction bases left unmatched: 19. CDR3 amino acids: CASSQDPVSPGQWFANTGELFF. The CDR3 coding sequence is TGCGCCAGCAGCCAAGACCCCGTATCCCCGGGACAGTGGTTCGCGAACACCGGGGAGCTGTTTTTT.